This entry lists 15 T cell receptor beta chains sequenced from one sample in a study of vaccination effects on CD4 cells after COVID-19. Antigens of these TCRs are unknown. Antigen-specific CD4+ T cells were first expanded with viral peptide pools by the ViraFEST assay and only then sequenced. Following culture for approximately ten days, CD4+ T cells were isolated. None of the vaccinated had previously contracted SARS-CoV-2, and their nucleocapsid antibodies tested negative. The data were produced by immunoSEQ multiplex PCR, yet TCRdb's version contains in-frame clones alone and is incomplete. The repertoire has around 41,000 clones, around three quarters of them found once; the top ten carry 10% to 14%. This specimen was CD4+ T cells from PBMCs cultured with SARS-CoV-2 spike peptides, taken before COVID-19 vaccination. The receptors here all came from a human donor who received a COVID-19 vaccine.

The chain carries TRBV18 and TRBJ2-2; D unclear. Trimming left V 2 bases short and J 4 bases short, with 11 bases between. CDR1 KGHSH and CDR2 LQKENI come from the germline V gene. The CDR3 length is 15 residues. CDR3 bases: TGTGCCAGCTCACCAGGGAATCTGGGCACCGGGGAGCTGTTTTTT. This sequence encodes CASSPGNLGTGELFF.

This clone was detected only a few times. The chain joins TRBV18 to TRBJ2-7; TRBD1 matches 8 bases. V trimming: 6 bases; J trimming: 2 bases; junction bases outside the gene matches: 6. The CDR3 runs 14 residues. Germline CDR1 and CDR2: KGHSH and LQKENI. The CDR3 coding sequence is TGTGCCAGCTCCGATCGGACAGGGCCCTACGAGCAGTACGTC. It is translated as CASSDRTGPYEQYV.

The chain links TRBV6-5 to TRBJ2-7, with D perhaps matching TRBD2 (7 bases). Germline-derived CDR1 and CDR2 are MNHEY and SVGAGI. The CDR3 has 14 residues. Trimming left V 6 bases short and J 4 bases short, with 16 bases between. CDR3 DNA: TGTGCCAGCAGCCATGGGGGGGCGCTGTACGAGCAGTACGTC. As protein: CASSHGGALYEQYV.

The CDR3 loop is CASSSTANYEQYV. The CDR3 coding sequence is TGTGCCAGCAGTTCGACAGCAAACTACGAGCAGTACGTC. This chain uses TRBV28 with TRBJ2-7; the D gene is possibly TRBD1 (5 bases). CDR1 is MDHEN and CDR2 is SYDVKM in the germline V gene. V lost 4 bases and J 3 bases, leaving 10 bases between the germline ends. The CDR3 is made up of 13 amino acids.

V usage is TRBV7-2 and J usage is TRBJ1-2, with TRBD1 identical over 9 bases. Germline CDR1 reads SGHTA; CDR2 reads FQGNSA. CDR3 size: 14 residues. The V segment lost 5 bases and the J segment 7 bases; nucleotides outside the gene matches: 8. In nucleotides, the CDR3 is TGTGCCAGCAGCAAAGACGGACAGGGGTTTGGCTACACCTTC. Translated, it gives CASSKDGQGFGYTF.

V and J are TRBV11-2 and TRBJ2-3, with D possibly being TRBD1 (5 bases). CDR3 length equals 13 residues. Trimming shortened V by 1 base and J by 3 bases, and 5 bases separated the two germline ends. Germline V gene sequence: CDR1 SGHAT, CDR2 FQNNGV. Written as DNA, the CDR3 is TGTGCCAGCAGCTTAGCAGGGACAGATACGCAGTATTTT. Translated: CASSLAGTDTQYF.

This clone came up a few times. The chain is built from TRBV19 and TRBJ1-2; 11 bases agree with TRBD1. J lost 3 bases, V lost 8 bases, and 8 bases had no gene match. Germline CDR1 and CDR2: LNHDA and SQIVND (reference sequence). This CDR3 has 15 residues. The CDR3 protein is CASHPGTGGHYGYTF. The CDR3, as DNA: TGTGCCAGTCATCCGGGGACAGGGGGGCACTATGGCTACACCTTC.

In its sample, this clone was seen once. The chain carries TRBV24-1 and TRBJ1-2; 8 bases match TRBD1. After removal of 6 bases from V and 3 bases from J, the junction contained 8 bases not matched to a gene. The length of the CDR3 is 15 residues. Germline CDR1 is KGHDR and CDR2 is SFDVKD. Written as DNA, the CDR3 is TGTGCCACCAGTCGTACAGGGGGGGACGACTATGGCTACACCTTC. The encoded protein is CATSRTGGDDYGYTF.

The CDR3 here is CAISGTGSSYNSPLHF. As DNA, the CDR3 is TGTGCCATCAGTGGGACAGGGAGCTCCTATAATTCACCCCTCCACTTT. The V and J genes are TRBV10-3 and TRBJ1-6; 8 bases are a match to TRBD1. This CDR3 has 16 amino acids. The junction had 2 bases not matched to a gene; V was cut back by 4 bases and J by 0 bases. CDR1 is ENHRY and CDR2 is SYGVKD in the germline V gene.

The CDR3 DNA is TGTGCCAGCAGCTTAAAAGGGGATACGCAGTATTTT. Its translation: CASSLKGDTQYF. V gene TRBV7-3 combines with J gene TRBJ2-3; D remains unclear. The CDR3 is 12 amino acids. Germline CDR1 and CDR2: SGHTA and FQGTGA. V lost 1 base to trimming and J lost 6 bases, with 5 bases between them. Full variable domain (missing parts from reference TRBV7-3 and TRBJ2-3): GAGVSQTPSNKVTEKGKYVELRCDPISGHTALYWYRQSLGQGPEFLIYFQGTGAADDSGLPNDRFFAVRPEGSVSTLKIQRTERGDSAVYLCASSLKGDTQYFGPGTRLTVL.

V is TRBV6-5 and J is TRBJ1-2; no clear D gene. This CDR3 has 14 amino acids. The V and J ends lost 7 bases and 1 base respectively, with 13 bases between them. Germline values: CDR1 MNHEY, CDR2 SVGAGI. CDR3 nucleotides: TGTGCCAGCACCAAGGGAGCAAATAACTATGGCTACACCTTC. Translation: CASTKGANNYGYTF.

This clone has a handful of counts. The CDR3 DNA follows: TGCGCCAGCAGCCAAGATTCCGGGACTAGACAGTATTTT. Its translation is CASSQDSGTRQYF. This chain uses TRBV4-3 with TRBJ2-3; 8 nucleotides match TRBD2. Trimming cost V 0 bases and J 12 bases; bases outside gene matches: 5. The CDR3 length is 13 residues. Germline values: CDR1 LGHNA, CDR2 YSLEER.

This chain links TRBV5-1 with TRBJ2-3, with D maybe TRBD1 (5 bases). CDR1 is SGHRS, CDR2 YFSETQ, per germline. This CDR3 is built from 17 residues. V was pared by 3 bases and J by 1 base, with 18 bases between. The CDR3 spells CASSSQSRVVGTDTQYF. The DNA for the CDR3 is TGCGCCAGCAGCTCCCAAAGCAGGGTTGTAGGCACAGATACGCAGTATTTT. The full variable domain, its missing parts supplied by reference TRBV5-1 and TRBJ2-3, is KAGVTQTPRYLIKTRGQQVTLSCSPISGHRSVSWYQQTPGQGLQFLFEYFSETQRNKGNFPGRFSGRQFSNSRSEMNVSTLELGDSALYLCASSSQSRVVGTDTQYFGPGTRLTVL.

The chain has TRBV5-8 and TRBJ2-3; weak D call: TRBD2 (5 bases). V lost 4 bases to trimming and J lost 6 bases, with 21 bases between them. In germline, CDR1 is SGHTS, CDR2 YDEGEE. The CDR3 has 16 residues. The CDR3 DNA sequence: TGTGCCAGCAGCCCTATCGGAGCGGTAAAAGCGGATACGCAGTATTTT. Translation: CASSPIGAVKADTQYF. Full variable domain (remainder filled in from reference TRBV5-8 and TRBJ2-3): EAGVTQSPTHLIKTRGQQATLRCSPISGHTSVYWYQQALGLGLQFLLWYDEGEERNRGNFPPRFSGRQFPNYSSELNVNALELEDSALYLCASSPIGAVKADTQYFGPGTRLTVL.

The V call is TRBV7-2, the J call TRBJ2-1, with D possibly being TRBD1 or TRBD2 (5 bases each). V shed 3 bases and J shed 2 bases, with 14 bases lying between them. The CDR3 has 16 amino acids. Germline-derived CDR1 and CDR2 are SGHTA and FQGNSA. CDR3: CASSFAGGFTYNEQFF. The CDR3, as DNA: TGTGCCAGCAGCTTTGCTGGGGGTTTTACCTACAATGAGCAGTTCTTC.